This TCR beta chain was captured by sequencing in a study of blood T cell repertoires in COVID-19. For the study at large: Sites across the United States, Italy and Spain contributed samples from acute and convalescent COVID-19. Sample material is recorded as cDNA or gDNA derived from T cells, B-cell-depleted T cells, or PBMCs.

There are 15 residues in the CDR3. J gave up 0 bases and V 2 bases, and 4 bases lay outside the gene matches. From germline, CDR1 is KGHSH and CDR2 LQKENI. Under the authors' procedure: The authors estimated nucleated cell counts from reference gene primer amplification. Generated by immunoSEQ multiplex PCR, the TCRdb table keeps only in-frame clones and is missing some. From that table come the V and J calls and clone size; the DNA was used to work out D and trimming. The sample includes over 250,000 clones, roughly 85% of them seen just once. The receptor was isolated from an older woman with acute or convalescent COVID-19. This chain connects TRBV18 to TRBJ2-7; TRBD1 matches 7 bases. Material for sequencing was peripheral blood. The CDR3 sequence is CASSPRTGLSYEQYF. The CDR3 region has the DNA TGTGCCAGCTCACCAAGGACAGGTCTCTCCTACGAGCAGTACTTC.